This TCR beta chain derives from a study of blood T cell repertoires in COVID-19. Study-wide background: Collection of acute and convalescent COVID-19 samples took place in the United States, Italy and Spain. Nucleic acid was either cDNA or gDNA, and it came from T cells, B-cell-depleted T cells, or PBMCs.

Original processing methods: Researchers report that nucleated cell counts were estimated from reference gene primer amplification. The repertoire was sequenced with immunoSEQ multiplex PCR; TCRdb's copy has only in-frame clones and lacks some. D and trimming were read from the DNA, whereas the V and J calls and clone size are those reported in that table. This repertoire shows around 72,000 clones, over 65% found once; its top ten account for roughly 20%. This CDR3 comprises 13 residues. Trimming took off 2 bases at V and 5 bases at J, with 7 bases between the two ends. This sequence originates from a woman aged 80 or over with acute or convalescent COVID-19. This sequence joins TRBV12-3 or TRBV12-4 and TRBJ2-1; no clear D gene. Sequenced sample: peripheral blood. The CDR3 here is CASSLKLNNEQFF. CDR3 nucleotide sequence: TGTGCCAGCAGTTTAAAGCTTAACAATGAGCAGTTCTTC.